The entry below describes one T cell receptor beta chain. The sample originates from a study of technical replicates of blood from a few donors. TCRdb's copy holds only in-frame clones and misses some; the assay was immunoSEQ multiplex PCR. The table includes approximately 94,000 clones, 90% to 97% detected once. Germline CDR1 MNHEY, CDR2 SVGAGI. The length of the CDR3 is 14 residues. The V end lost 3 bases, the J end lost 4 bases, and 10 bases lay between the germline ends. The sample was T cells isolated from PBMCs. The V gene is TRBV6-5, the J gene TRBJ1-5, with D tentatively TRBD1 (6 bases). This receptor was taken from a human donor in good health. The CDR3 here is CASSYTGPNQPQHF. CDR3 sequence (DNA): TGTGCCAGCAGTTATACAGGGCCTAATCAGCCCCAGCATTTT.